This passage covers 17 T cell receptor beta chains from one sample sequenced in a study of identical twins. MiXCR, applied by TCRdb to the 5' RACE reads, yields one record per CDR3 protein. The sample records some 660,000 distinct CDR3 sequences, around 8.6% being singletons. In addition, the sample was reused for a study of yellow fever vaccine responses in identical twins.

Sequenced material: PBMCs. All receptors derive from a woman aged 18-29 years in good health.

At least ten counts were recorded for this clonotype. The V and J genes are TRBV20-1 and TRBJ2-7, with D tentatively TRBD2 (5 bases). With 3 bases removed from V and 3 bases from J, the gap between germline ends came to 9 bases. Germline lookup yields CDR1 DFQATT and CDR2 SNEGSKA (reference sequence). This CDR3 has 12 amino acids. The CDR3 region has the DNA TGCAGTGCTAGTCCACGGGGCTACGAGCAGTACTTC. Protein: CSASPRGYEQYF.

This clonotype was found a few times. This sequence joins TRBV15 and TRBJ2-2, with 11 nucleotides matching TRBD1. Germline trimming cut 9 bases from V and 3 bases from J; bases unmatched to any gene: 3. CDR3 length: 14 residues. Germline loops: CDR1 LNHNV, CDR2 YYDKDF (reference sequence). The CDR3 DNA is TGTGCCACACTGGACAGGGGGCACACCGGGGAGCTGTTTTTT. It is translated as CATLDRGHTGELFF. Based on the CDR3 plus reference TRBV15 and TRBJ2-2, the full variable domain is DAMVIQNPRYQVTQFGKPVTLSCSQTLNHNVMYWYQQKSSQAPKLLFHYYDKDFNNEADTPDNFQSRRPNTSFCFLDIRSPGLGDTAMYLCATLDRGHTGELFFGEGSRLTVL.

This clonotype has a count of ten or more. This sequence joins TRBV18 and TRBJ2-5; D gene uncertain. V shed 5 bases and J shed 2 bases, with 9 bases lying between them. CDR1 is KGHSH, CDR2 LQKENI, per germline. CDR3 length equals 13 residues. CDR3 sequence: CASSVTAQETQYF. In DNA, the CDR3 is TGTGCCAGCTCAGTAACTGCACAAGAGACCCAGTACTTC.

There are many counts of this clonotype. This chain joins TRBV5-1 and TRBJ2-3; D possibly corresponds to TRBD2 (6 bases). The CDR3 is made up of 16 amino acids. In germline, CDR1 is SGHRS, CDR2 YFSETQ. V was trimmed by 3 bases and J by 3 bases, leaving 17 bases between them. CDR3 region: CASSSQSTSRTDTQYF. CDR3 DNA: TGCGCCAGCAGCTCCCAATCGACTAGTAGGACAGATACGCAGTATTTT.

There are many counts of this clonotype. The rearrangement uses TRBV10-3 and TRBJ2-2, with D maybe TRBD2 (5 bases). V shed 5 bases and J shed 5 bases, with 12 bases lying between them. CDR1 and CDR2 from the germline V gene are ENHRY and SYGVKD. This CDR3 has 14 residues. The CDR3: CAISRLAETGELFF. The CDR3 DNA follows: TGTGCCATCAGTCGGCTAGCAGAAACCGGGGAGCTGTTTTTT.

This clonotype has at least ten counts. The chain recombines TRBV20-1 with TRBJ2-2; TRBD1 agrees at 8 bases. Germline-derived CDR1 and CDR2 are DFQATT and SNEGSKA (reference sequence). J lost 3 bases, V lost 6 bases, and 12 bases had no gene match. This CDR3 spans 16 amino acids. The CDR3 reads CSAHHPGTGYTGELFF. In DNA, the CDR3 is TGCAGTGCCCACCATCCAGGGACAGGATACACCGGGGAGCTGTTTTTT.

V is TRBV11-3 and J is TRBJ2-1; D is ambiguous. CDR1 is SGHNT, CDR2 YENEEA, per germline. V lost 2 bases to trimming and J lost 9 bases, with 8 bases between them. This CDR3 has 12 residues. The CDR3 DNA is TGTGCCAGCAGCTTAAAGCCCAGTGAGCAGTTCTTC. It translates to CASSLKPSEQFF.

The genes are TRBV7-3 and TRBJ2-1; a weak D match, TRBD2 (5 bases). This CDR3 is built from 17 residues. Germline CDR1 and CDR2: SGHTA and FQGTGA. Trimming left V 5 bases short and J 7 bases short, with 24 bases between. The CDR3 sequence: CASSPSGSSSPTNEQFF. Here the CDR3 DNA reads TGTGCCAGCAGCCCAAGCGGATCTAGCAGCCCCACGAATGAGCAGTTCTTC.

The sample holds many counts of this clonotype. The chain combines TRBV29-1 with TRBJ1-5; D remains unclear. The CDR3 is made up of 12 amino acids. In germline, CDR1 is SQVTM, CDR2 ANQGSEA. V was trimmed by 5 bases and J by 0 bases, leaving 5 bases between them. The CDR3 loop reads CSVSGSNQPQHF. The CDR3 DNA is TGCAGCGTTTCTGGTAGCAATCAGCCCCAGCATTTT.

The table lists this clonotype with a few counts. The rearrangement links TRBV24-1 to TRBJ2-3; 8 bases align to TRBD1. Germline loops: CDR1 KGHDR, CDR2 SFDVKD. Unmatched junction bases numbered 7, after V lost 4 bases and J lost 2 bases. The CDR3 is 16 amino acids. Written as DNA, the CDR3 is TGTGCCACCAGTGACTCGGGACAGGATAACACAGATACGCAGTATTTT. Encoded protein: CATSDSGQDNTDTQYF.

This clonotype appeared many times. J is TRBJ2-7 and V is TRBV7-9; TRBD1 matches 9 bases. Looked up from germline, CDR1 is SEHNR and CDR2 is FQNEAQ (reference sequence). V was clipped by 3 bases and J by 3 bases; unmatched bases: 9. The CDR3 covers 16 residues. The CDR3 is CASSLGAGTGYYEQYF. DNA of the CDR3: TGTGCCAGCAGCTTGGGCGCCGGGACAGGGTACTACGAGCAGTACTTC.

The rearrangement uses TRBV20-1 and TRBJ2-1; D gene unclear. CDR3 length: 14 residues. The ends were cut back, 1 base at V and 6 bases at J, with 13 bases in the middle. The germline gives CDR1 DFQATT, CDR2 SNEGSKA (reference sequence). The CDR3: CSARVDQTLNEQFF. The CDR3 DNA reads as TGCAGTGCTAGAGTGGACCAGACTCTCAATGAGCAGTTCTTC.

In its sample, this clonotype was seen many times. A junction end diverges from the germline sequence, so it may reflect a read error. The CDR3 protein is CASSVDGALNF. CDR3 bases: TGTGCCAGCAGCGTGGACGGTGCGTTAAACTTC. The V call is TRBV7-9, the J call TRBJ2-7; unclear D gene. Germline loops: CDR1 SEHNR, CDR2 FQNEAQ (reference sequence). The CDR3 loop spans 11 amino acids.

This chain connects TRBV11-2 to TRBJ2-7; 12 bases agree with TRBD2. V lost 4 bases, J lost 6 bases, and 7 bases stayed unmatched. The CDR3 length is 15 residues. The germline CDR1 and CDR2 sequences are SGHAT and FQNNGV. CDR3 sequence: CASSSSGRAGSEQYF. The CDR3, as DNA: TGTGCCAGCAGCTCTAGCGGGAGGGCCGGATCCGAGCAGTACTTC.

This clonotype was detected only a few times. The genes are TRBV20-1 and TRBJ2-1; tentative D call: TRBD1 (6 bases). V was cut by 2 bases and J by 0 bases, with 14 bases left in between. This CDR3 spans 16 amino acids. From germline, CDR1 is DFQATT and CDR2 SNEGSKA (reference sequence). CDR3: CSARILTGSSYNEQFF. CDR3 nucleotide sequence: TGCAGTGCTAGAATTTTAACAGGGAGCTCCTACAATGAGCAGTTCTTC.

The chain combines TRBV5-5 with TRBJ2-2; D ambiguous. The CDR3 is 14 amino acids. Germline V CDR1 and CDR2: SGHKS, YYEKEE (reference sequence). The V and J ends lost 1 base and 3 bases respectively, with 7 bases between them. The CDR3 loop reads CASSLTRYTGELFF. The CDR3, as DNA: TGTGCCAGCAGCTTGACCAGATACACCGGGGAGCTGTTTTTT. The whole variable domain, filled in from reference TRBV5-5 and TRBJ2-2, reads DAGVTQSPTHLIKTRGQQVTLRCSPISGHKSVSWYQQVLGQGPQFIFQYYEKEERGRGNFPDRFSARQFPNYSSELNVNALLLGDSALYLCASSLTRYTGELFFGEGSRLTVL.

The V gene is TRBV7-6, the J gene TRBJ2-7; D is unclear. The V gene lost 1 base and the J gene lost 1 base, with 14 bases spanning the gap. Per the germline V gene, CDR1 is SGHVS and CDR2 is FNYEAQ. This CDR3 is built from 16 residues. The CDR3 protein is CASSLGLKTESYEQYF. In DNA form, the CDR3 reads TGTGCCAGCAGCTTAGGATTGAAGACGGAGTCCTACGAGCAGTACTTC.